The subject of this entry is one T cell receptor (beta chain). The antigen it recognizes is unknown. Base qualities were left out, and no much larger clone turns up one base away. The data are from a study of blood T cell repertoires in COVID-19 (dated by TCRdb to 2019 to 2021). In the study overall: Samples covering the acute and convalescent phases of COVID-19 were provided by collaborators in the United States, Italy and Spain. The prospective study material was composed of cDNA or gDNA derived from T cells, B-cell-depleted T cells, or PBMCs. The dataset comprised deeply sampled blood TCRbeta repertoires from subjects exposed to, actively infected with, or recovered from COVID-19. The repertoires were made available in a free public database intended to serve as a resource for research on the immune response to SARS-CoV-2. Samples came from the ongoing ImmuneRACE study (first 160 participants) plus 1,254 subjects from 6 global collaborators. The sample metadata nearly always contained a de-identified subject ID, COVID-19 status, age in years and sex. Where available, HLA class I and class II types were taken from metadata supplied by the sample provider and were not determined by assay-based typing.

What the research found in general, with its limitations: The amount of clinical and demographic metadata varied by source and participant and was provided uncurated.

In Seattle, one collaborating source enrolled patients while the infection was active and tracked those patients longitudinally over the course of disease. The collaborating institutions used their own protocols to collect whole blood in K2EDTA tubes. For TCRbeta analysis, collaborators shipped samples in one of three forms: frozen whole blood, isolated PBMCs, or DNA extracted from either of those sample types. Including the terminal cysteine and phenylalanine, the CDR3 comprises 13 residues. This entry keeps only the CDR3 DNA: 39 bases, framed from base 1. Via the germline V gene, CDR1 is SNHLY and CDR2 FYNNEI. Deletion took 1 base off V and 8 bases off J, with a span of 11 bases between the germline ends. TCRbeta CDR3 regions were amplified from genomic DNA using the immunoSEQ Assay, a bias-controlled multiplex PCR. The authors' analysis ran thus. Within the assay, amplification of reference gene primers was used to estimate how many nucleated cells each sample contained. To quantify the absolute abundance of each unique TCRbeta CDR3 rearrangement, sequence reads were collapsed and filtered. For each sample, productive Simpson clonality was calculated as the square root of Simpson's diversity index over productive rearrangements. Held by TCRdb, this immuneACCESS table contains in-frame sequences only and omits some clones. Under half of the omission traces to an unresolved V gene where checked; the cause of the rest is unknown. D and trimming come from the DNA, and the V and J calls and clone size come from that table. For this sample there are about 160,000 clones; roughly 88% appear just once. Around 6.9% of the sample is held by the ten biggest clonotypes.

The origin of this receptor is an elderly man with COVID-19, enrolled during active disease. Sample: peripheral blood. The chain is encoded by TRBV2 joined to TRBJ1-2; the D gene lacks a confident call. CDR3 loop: CASSEGSVSGYTF. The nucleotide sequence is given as TGTGCCAGCAGTGAAGGGTCAGTCTCAGGCTACACCTTC.